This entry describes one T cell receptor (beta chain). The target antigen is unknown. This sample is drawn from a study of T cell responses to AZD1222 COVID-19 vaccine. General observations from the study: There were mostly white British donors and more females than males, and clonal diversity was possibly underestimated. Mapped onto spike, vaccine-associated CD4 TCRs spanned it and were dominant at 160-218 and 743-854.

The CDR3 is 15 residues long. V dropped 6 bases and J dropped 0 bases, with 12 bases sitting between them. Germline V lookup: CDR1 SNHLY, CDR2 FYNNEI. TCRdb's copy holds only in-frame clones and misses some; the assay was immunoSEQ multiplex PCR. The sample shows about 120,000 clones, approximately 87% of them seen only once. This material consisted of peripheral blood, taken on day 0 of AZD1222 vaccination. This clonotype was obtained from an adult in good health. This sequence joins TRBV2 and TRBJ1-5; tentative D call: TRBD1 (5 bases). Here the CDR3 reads CASSVTDYSNQPQHF. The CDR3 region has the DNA TGTGCCAGCAGCGTGACAGATTATAGCAATCAGCCCCAGCATTTT.